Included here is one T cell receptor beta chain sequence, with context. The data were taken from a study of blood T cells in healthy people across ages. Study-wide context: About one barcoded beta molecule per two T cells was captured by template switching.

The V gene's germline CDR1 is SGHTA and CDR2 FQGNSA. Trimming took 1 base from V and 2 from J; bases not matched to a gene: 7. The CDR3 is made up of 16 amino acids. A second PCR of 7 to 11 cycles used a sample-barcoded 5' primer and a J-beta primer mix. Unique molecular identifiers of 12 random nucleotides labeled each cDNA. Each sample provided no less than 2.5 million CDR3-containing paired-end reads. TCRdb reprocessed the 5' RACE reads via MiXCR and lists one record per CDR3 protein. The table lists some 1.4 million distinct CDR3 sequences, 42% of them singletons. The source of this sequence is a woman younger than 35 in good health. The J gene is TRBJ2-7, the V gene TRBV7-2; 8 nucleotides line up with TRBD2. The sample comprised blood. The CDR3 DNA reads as TGTGCCAGCAGCTTAGATCCAGCGGGAGTAACCTACGAGCAGTACTTC. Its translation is CASSLDPAGVTYEQYF.